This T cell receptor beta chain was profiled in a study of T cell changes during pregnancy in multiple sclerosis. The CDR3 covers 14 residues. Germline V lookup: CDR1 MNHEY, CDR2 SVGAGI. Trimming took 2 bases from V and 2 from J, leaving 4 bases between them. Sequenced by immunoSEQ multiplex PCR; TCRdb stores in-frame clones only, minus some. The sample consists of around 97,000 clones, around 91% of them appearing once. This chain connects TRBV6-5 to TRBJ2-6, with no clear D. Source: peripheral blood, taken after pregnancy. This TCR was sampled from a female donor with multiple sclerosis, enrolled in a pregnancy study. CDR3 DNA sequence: TGTGCCAGCAGTTACGGAGCTGGGGCCAACGTCCTGACTTTC. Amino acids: CASSYGAGANVLTF.